The next 5 T cell receptor beta chains were all read from a single sample in a study of blood T cell repertoires in COVID-19. TCRdb keeps only in-frame clones here, not all; method: immunoSEQ multiplex PCR. The table includes over 150,000 clones, around 85% detected once. The source material was peripheral blood. All receptors derive from a man aged 65-85 years with active or convalescent COVID-19.

This clone was detected only once. This chain joins TRBV6-5 and TRBJ2-1, with 9 bases fitting TRBD2. V gave up 2 bases and J gave up 7 bases; unmatched junction bases: 3. Per the germline V gene, CDR1 is MNHEY and CDR2 is SVGAGI. The CDR3 is 14 amino acids. The CDR3 coding sequence is TGTGCCAGCAGTTACGGCGGGGGGGTTAATGAGCAGTTCTTC. Protein sequence: CASSYGGGVNEQFF.

The chain employs TRBV5-1 and TRBJ2-4; D gene uncertain. Germline V gives CDR1 SGHRS, CDR2 YFSETQ. Trimming left V 7 bases short and J 5 bases short, with 13 bases between. The CDR3 runs to 13 residues. The CDR3 protein is CASRITTENIQYF. The CDR3 DNA is TGCGCCAGCCGAATTACGACTGAAAACATTCAGTACTTC.

J is TRBJ2-5 and V is TRBV28; D possibly corresponds to TRBD1 (5 bases). The ends were cut back, 5 bases at V and 5 bases at J, with 15 bases in the middle. This CDR3 is 14 amino acids long. Looked up from germline, CDR1 is MDHEN and CDR2 is SYDVKM. Here the CDR3 reads CASSPPRVGETQYF. The CDR3 nucleotides are TGTGCCAGCAGTCCCCCCAGGGTCGGGGAGACCCAGTACTTC.

This chain uses TRBV7-3 with TRBJ2-2; D possibly corresponds to TRBD1 (5 bases). Germline lookup yields CDR1 SGHTA and CDR2 FQGTGA. The CDR3 spans 14 residues. The V gene lost 2 bases and the J gene lost 5 bases, with 9 bases spanning the gap. DNA for the CDR3: TGTGCCAGCAGCTTAGGGGCAGGTACCGGGGAGCTGTTTTTT. Amino acids: CASSLGAGTGELFF. The variable domain in full, with the rest retrieved from reference TRBV7-3 and TRBJ2-2, is GAGVSQTPSNKVTEKGKYVELRCDPISGHTALYWYRQSLGQGPEFLIYFQGTGAADDSGLPNDRFFAVRPEGSVSTLKIQRTERGDSAVYLCASSLGAGTGELFFGEGSRLTVL.

This clone was picked up a small number of times. The chain links TRBV5-8 to TRBJ2-1, with D perhaps TRBD2 (7 bases). Germline V gene lookup returns CDR1 SGHTS and CDR2 YDEGEE. CDR3 length equals 16 residues. The V gene lost 4 bases and the J gene lost 8 bases, with 22 bases spanning the gap. The CDR3 is CASSTNGGGSFYEQFF. The DNA for the CDR3 is TGTGCCAGCAGCACCAACGGGGGCGGGAGCTTCTATGAGCAGTTCTTC.